A selection of T cell receptor beta chains follows, all from one sample in a study of beta chain features in type 1 diabetes. Clones were read by immunoSEQ multiplex PCR, and TCRdb kept only the in-frame ones, dropping some. The sample contains about 660,000 clones, about an eighth of which appear only once. What was sequenced was naive CD4+ T cells from blood. Every receptor here comes from a man between 18 and 29 years old with type 1 diabetes. CDR3s include the opening cysteine and the closing phenylalanine or tryptophan.

j_call v_call cdr3_aa
TRBJ1-2 TRBV28 CASTPGSEGIYGYTF
TRBJ2-3 TRBV9 CASSLTADTQYF
TRBJ1-2 TRBV7-2 CASSLVGDYGYTF
TRBJ1-3 TRBV4-3 CASSQGPPGNTIYF
TRBJ2-6 TRBV7-3 CASSSDRGVLTF
TRBJ1-5 TRBV28 CASSFVPSNQPQHF
TRBJ1-1 TRBV28 CYHGRPNTEAFF
TRBJ1-3 TRBV10-3 CAITPGFLGNTIYF
TRBJ2-1 TRBV18 CASSPGGNNEQFF
TRBJ2-7 TRBV5-1 CASSLAGAVYEQYF
TRBJ2-7 TRBV6-5 CASRDTTYEQYF
TRBJ1-4 TRBV30 CAWSARRELFF
TRBJ2-7 TRBV9 CASSVEAGTYEQYF
TRBJ2-3 TRBV11-2 CASTPGWGSTQYF
TRBJ2-3 TRBV27 CASSPSTDTQYF
TRBJ1-1 TRBV29-1 CSVGSSGLSSKTLNTEAFF